Included here is one TCR beta chain sequence, with context. One end of the junction does not line up with germline, which may come from a read error. These data come from a study of blood T cell repertoires in COVID-19. Study in general: PBMCs, B-cell-depleted T cells, or T cells were the source of the cDNA or gDNA that made up the material.

Assignments of participants to cohorts depended upon their own reported clinical history. Either two negative PCRs, clearance, or symptom resolution qualified Cohort 3 donors as recovered. Sequencing was performed with immunoSEQ multiplex PCR; in TCRdb, only in-frame clones are kept and a portion is missing. Of roughly 250,000 clones detected, 85% to 90% appear once; the ten largest clones hold roughly 1.7%. The germline gives CDR1 SGHNT, CDR2 YYREEE (reference sequence). CDR3 length: 16 residues. The chain recombines TRBV5-4 with TRBJ2-7, with TRBD2 as a possible D gene (6 bases). Sequenced: PBMCs or T cells enriched from blood (not recorded which). The sequence derives from a woman aged 45-65 years who had recovered from COVID-19. CDR3 in amino acids: CASSLDQVPAGYEQYF. The CDR3 DNA reads TGTGCCAGCAGTTTGGATCAGGTGCCGGCGGGATACGAGCAGTACTTC. The full variable domain, rest sourced from reference TRBV5-4 and TRBJ2-7, is ETGVTQSPTHLIKTRGQQVTLRCSSQSGHNTVSWYQQALGQGPQFIFQYYREEENGRGNFPPRFSGLQFPNYSSELNVNALELDDSALYLCASSLDQVPAGYEQYFGPGTRLTVT.